The next 18 T cell receptor beta chains were all read from a single sample in a study of vaccination effects on CD4 cells after COVID-19. Data came from immunoSEQ multiplex PCR; TCRdb stores just in-frame clones and leaves some out. This repertoire shows under 30,000 clones, about 70% found once; its top ten account for around 22%. Expansion with viral peptide pools was applied to antigen-specific CD4+ T cells by the ViraFEST assay prior to sequencing. At the end of less than 12 days of culture, CD4+ T cells were isolated. No vaccinee had earlier SARS-CoV-2 infection, and nucleocapsid antibodies were negative. No antigens are known for them. Source: CD4+ T cells from PBMCs cultured with HCoV-NL63 spike peptides, taken before COVID-19 vaccination. These receptors all come from a human donor who received a COVID-19 vaccine.

V and J are TRBV2 and TRBJ2-5, with 11 bases identical to TRBD1. The junction had 5 bases not matched to a gene; V was cut back by 4 bases and J by 1 base. CDR3 length: 16 residues. Germline V CDR1 and CDR2: SNHLY, FYNNEI. CDR3 sequence: CASSVGTGGTQETQYF. CDR3 coding DNA: TGTGCCAGCAGTGTTGGGACAGGGGGGACCCAAGAGACCCAGTACTTC.

This clone was detected once. The J gene is TRBJ1-2, the V gene TRBV2; tentatively, D is TRBD1 (6 bases). V dropped 6 bases and J dropped 0 bases, with 14 bases sitting between them. Germline CDR1 is SNHLY and CDR2 is FYNNEI. The CDR3 extends over 15 amino acids. The CDR3 protein is CASSDDRPANYGYTF. The DNA of the CDR3 is TGTGCCAGCAGCGACGACAGGCCAGCTAACTATGGCTACACCTTC. The full variable domain, with the rest looked up from reference TRBV2 and TRBJ1-2, is EPEVTQTPSHQVTQMGQEVILRCVPISNHLYFYWYRQILGQKVEFLVSFYNNEISEKSEIFDDQFSVERPDGSNFTLKIRSTKLEDSAMYFCASSDDRPANYGYTFGSGTRLTVV.

The gene calls are TRBV19 and TRBJ1-1; D gene unclear. CDR1 and CDR2 from the germline V gene are LNHDA and SQIVND (reference sequence). Trimming took 3 bases from V and 1 from J, leaving 15 bases between them. The CDR3 is made up of 16 amino acids. The DNA for the CDR3 is TGTGCCAGTAGTATGCTGCAGCTTTCAGAGAACACTGAAGCTTTCTTT. Protein sequence: CASSMLQLSENTEAFF. Full variable domain (missing parts from reference TRBV19 and TRBJ1-1): DGGITQSPKYLFRKEGQNVTLSCEQNLNHDAMYWYRQDPGQGLRLIYYSQIVNDFQKGDIAEGYSVSREKKESFPLTVTSAQKNPTAFYLCASSMLQLSENTEAFFGQGTRLTVV.

The gene calls are TRBV6-2 or TRBV6-3 and TRBJ1-2; TRBD1 matches at 7 bases. The junction had 4 bases not matched to a gene; V was cut back by 2 bases and J by 1 base. The germline V gene has CDR1 MNHEY and CDR2 SVGEGT. The CDR3 spans 15 residues. The CDR3 loop reads CASSYADRINYGYTF. The CDR3 DNA is TGTGCCAGCAGTTACGCGGACAGGATTAACTATGGCTACACCTTC.

The chain joins TRBV2 to TRBJ2-1; TRBD2 agrees at 7 bases. Germline V lookup: CDR1 SNHLY, CDR2 FYNNEI. CDR3 length equals 14 residues. With V trimmed by 7 bases and J by 4 bases, 7 bases remained unmatched. The CDR3 DNA follows: TGTGCCAGCAATGGACTAGGGCCTTACAATGAGCAGTTCTTC. Protein: CASNGLGPYNEQFF.

The chain joins TRBV3-1 (or the pseudogene TRBV3-2) to TRBJ2-7; D tentatively reads TRBD1 or TRBD2 (5 bases each). This CDR3 spans 13 amino acids. Looked up from germline, CDR1 is LGHDT and CDR2 is YNNKEL (reference sequence). Trimming pared 2 bases from V and 6 bases from J, leaving 11 bases between. This CDR3 reads CASSQHRDREQYF. The CDR3 region has the DNA TGTGCCAGCAGCCAACACCGGGACCGCGAGCAGTACTTC.

This chain connects TRBV19 to TRBJ2-6; a weak D match, TRBD1 (6 bases). Germline V gene sequence: CDR1 LNHDA, CDR2 SQIVND (reference sequence). This CDR3 has 16 residues. V was pared by 6 bases and J by 3 bases, with 15 bases between. The CDR3 region is CASSSARGIGANVLTF. In nucleotides, the CDR3 is TGTGCCAGTAGCTCGGCCAGGGGAATTGGGGCCAACGTCCTGACTTTC. The full variable domain, in which reference TRBV19 and TRBJ2-6 provide the parts outside the CDR3, is DGGITQSPKYLFRKEGQNVTLSCEQNLNHDAMYWYRQDPGQGLRLIYYSQIVNDFQKGDIAEGYSVSREKKESFPLTVTSAQKNPTAFYLCASSSARGIGANVLTFGAGSRLTVL.

This clone is labeled medium-sized. This chain connects TRBV4-2 to TRBJ1-3; no clear D gene. CDR3 length: 18 residues. Germline lookup yields CDR1 LGHNA and CDR2 YNFKEQ. V shed 0 bases and J shed 0 bases, with 15 bases lying between them. This CDR3 reads CASSQDQGRQSSGNTIYF. CDR3 in DNA: TGTGCCAGCAGCCAAGATCAAGGCAGGCAAAGCTCTGGAAACACCATATATTTT.

The chain recombines TRBV18 with TRBJ2-7; no reliable D call. Trimming took 4 bases from V and 6 from J, leaving 16 bases between them. Germline V gives CDR1 KGHSH, CDR2 LQKENI. This CDR3 comprises 14 residues. CDR3 sequence: CASSQDPPGREQYF. Here the CDR3 DNA reads TGTGCCAGCTCACAGGACCCCCCAGGCCGCGAGCAGTACTTC.

The genes are TRBV12-3 or TRBV12-4 and TRBJ2-5, with TRBD2 matching 7 bases. There are 12 residues in the CDR3. Trimming at V came to 7 bases and at J to 9 bases, leaving 8 bases not matched to a gene. For the CDR3, the DNA is TGTGCCAGCACCTTGGGCGCGGGGGCCCAGTACTTC. Encoded protein: CASTLGAGAQYF.

The chain links TRBV7-2 to TRBJ2-2; D not certain. CDR1 and CDR2 from the germline V gene are SGHTA and FQGNSA. This CDR3 comprises 13 residues. The germline V and J ends were trimmed by 5 bases and 0 bases, with 4 bases remaining between them. DNA for the CDR3: TGTGCCAGCAGCACCTCGAACACCGGGGAGCTGTTTTTT. Translation: CASSTSNTGELFF.

V gene TRBV28 combines with J gene TRBJ2-7, with D perhaps TRBD1 (5 bases). Germline V lookup: CDR1 MDHEN, CDR2 SYDVKM. The V and J ends lost 3 bases and 3 bases respectively, with 15 bases between them. The CDR3 contains 15 residues. CDR3 nucleotides: TGTGCCAGCAGTTTTAGAGGAGAGACAGTCTACGAGCAGTACTTC. Translating it yields CASSFRGETVYEQYF.

The rearrangement joins TRBV7-8 to TRBJ2-7; D unclear. Germline V gene lookup returns CDR1 SGHVS and CDR2 FQNEAQ. CDR3 length equals 14 residues. Trimming stripped 4 bases from V and 0 bases from J, with 10 bases between. The CDR3 sequence: CASSSGRFSYEQYF. The CDR3 DNA is TGTGCCAGCAGCTCCGGACGGTTCTCCTACGAGCAGTACTTC.

This clone was seen more than once but under ten times. The chain combines TRBV19 with TRBJ2-2; a possible D gene is TRBD1 (5 bases). Trimming removed 0 bases at V and 7 bases at J, with 12 bases between. CDR3 length: 15 residues. Germline V CDR1 and CDR2: LNHDA, SQIVND (reference sequence). The CDR3 DNA reads TGTGCCAGTAGTATAGACAGGGTAAAGGGCGGGGAGCTGTTTTTT. This encodes CASSIDRVKGGELFF. Complete variable domain (other parts from reference TRBV19 and TRBJ2-2): DGGITQSPKYLFRKEGQNVTLSCEQNLNHDAMYWYRQDPGQGLRLIYYSQIVNDFQKGDIAEGYSVSREKKESFPLTVTSAQKNPTAFYLCASSIDRVKGGELFFGEGSRLTVL.

The genes are TRBV12-3 or TRBV12-4 and TRBJ2-7; D is undetermined. The CDR3 is 12 amino acids. Trimming removed 2 bases at V and 7 bases at J, with 9 bases between. CDR3 sequence: CASSLRKLEQYF. DNA of the CDR3: TGTGCCAGCAGTTTACGGAAGCTGGAGCAGTACTTC.

This chain links TRBV30 with TRBJ1-1; perhaps TRBD1 as D (5 bases). Germline CDR1 reads GTSNPN; CDR2 reads SVGIG (reference sequence). The CDR3 is made up of 11 amino acids. Deletions cut 5 bases from V and 11 bases from J, with 15 bases between. CDR3 coding DNA: TGTGCCTGGGGCAGATCGGGGGGGGCTTTCTTT. Translated: CAWGRSGGAFF.

The chain combines TRBV5-8 with TRBJ1-6; D is uncertain. Germline V lookup: CDR1 SGHTS, CDR2 YDEGEE. CDR3 length equals 12 residues. V lost 4 bases, J lost 9 bases, and 8 bases lay in between. CDR3 residues: CASSTTASPLHF. For the CDR3, the DNA is TGTGCCAGCAGCACGACGGCTTCACCCCTCCACTTT.

The rearrangement uses TRBV6-1 and TRBJ2-1; 12 nucleotides line up with TRBD2. Germline CDR1 reads MNHNS; CDR2 reads SASEGT. V shed 2 bases and J 9 bases; nucleotides not matched to a gene: 2. The CDR3 covers 14 residues. The DNA of the CDR3 is TGTGCCAGCAGTGAACTAGCGGGAGGGAGTGAGCAGTTCTTC. Amino acids: CASSELAGGSEQFF.